One and the same sample provided the 5 T cell receptor beta chains below, sequenced in a study of cytomegalovirus exposure and HLA in healthy donors. PCR primers comprised 60 Vbeta and 13 Jbeta primers. Profiled with immunoSEQ multiplex PCR; TCRdb holds only in-frame clones, not every one. In all, the sample yields under 200,000 clones. The specimen sequenced was PBMCs. All receptors derive from a man between 25 and 39 years old in good health and CMV-seronegative.

J is TRBJ1-1 and V is TRBV11-3; a possible D gene is TRBD1 (5 bases). The CDR3 spans 16 residues. Germline values: CDR1 SGHNT, CDR2 YENEEA. Trimming took off 0 bases at V and 2 bases at J, with 13 bases between the two ends. For the CDR3, the DNA is TGTGCCAGCAGCTTAGATTGGGAACAGGCAAACACTGAAGCTTTCTTT. It is translated as CASSLDWEQANTEAFF.

Here the CDR3 reads CASSFGTGDDEQYF. CDR3 sequence (DNA): TGTGCCAGCAGCTTCGGGACAGGGGACGACGAGCAGTACTTC. The chain employs TRBV5-4 and TRBJ2-7; the match to TRBD1 covers 10 bases. The length of the CDR3 is 14 residues. Germline lookup yields CDR1 SGHNT and CDR2 YYREEE (reference sequence). Unmatched junction bases numbered 4, after V lost 2 bases and J lost 5 bases.

Note on this clone: At the DNA level, this CDR3 is encoded by other sequences in the same sample as well. V usage is TRBV28 and J usage is TRBJ1-2; a weak D match, TRBD1 (6 bases). The CDR3 totals 13 residues. CDR1 MDHEN and CDR2 SYDVKM come from the germline V gene. The V end was cut by 5 bases, the J end by 2 bases, with 9 bases between. This CDR3 is CASSLTGNYGYTF. The DNA of the CDR3 is TGTGCCAGCAGTCTGACAGGAAACTATGGCTACACCTTC.

This chain connects TRBV10-3 to TRBJ1-5; D remains ambiguous. CDR3 size: 12 residues. V lost 10 bases, J lost 3 bases, and 10 bases lay in between. Looked up from germline, CDR1 is ENHRY and CDR2 is SYGVKD. CDR3 in amino acids: CATQDYNQPQHF. The CDR3 nucleotides are TGTGCCACGCAGGACTACAATCAGCCCCAGCATTTT.

The chain carries TRBV5-4 and TRBJ2-7; TRBD2 aligns across 10 bases. This CDR3 has 15 amino acids. The junction had 9 bases not matched to a gene; V was cut back by 3 bases and J by 6 bases. Per the germline V gene, CDR1 is SGHNT and CDR2 is YYREEE (reference sequence). This chain's CDR3 is CASSSSGTSEGEQYF. Here the CDR3 DNA reads TGTGCCAGCAGCTCATCCGGGACTAGCGAGGGCGAGCAGTACTTC.